This paragraph reports one T cell receptor (beta chain). Its antigen is currently unknown. Antigen-specific CD4+ T cells were expanded with viral peptide pools in the ViraFEST assay before sequencing. Isolating CD4+ T cells followed approximately 11 days of culture. The CDR3 is 16 amino acids. Germline V gene lookup returns CDR1 SGHNT and CDR2 YYREEE (reference sequence). V gave up 4 bases and J gave up 4 bases; unmatched junction bases: 11. The data belong to a study of vaccination effects on CD4 cells after COVID-19. TCRdb keeps only in-frame clones here, not all; method: immunoSEQ multiplex PCR. The sample has 50,000 to 65,000 clones, roughly 76% seen once.

This rearrangement joins TRBV5-4 to TRBJ1-2; 9 nucleotides line up with TRBD1. Sequencing was performed on CD4+ T cells from PBMCs cultured with HCoV-229E spike peptides, taken before COVID-19 vaccination. The sequence came from a human donor who received a COVID-19 vaccine. The CDR3 sequence: CASSTPVDRGVYGYTF. CDR3 bases: TGTGCCAGCAGCACCCCGGTGGACAGGGGAGTCTATGGCTACACCTTC. Supplemented by reference TRBV5-4 and TRBJ1-2, the full variable domain reads ETGVTQSPTHLIKTRGQQVTLRCSSQSGHNTVSWYQQALGQGPQFIFQYYREEENGRGNFPPRFSGLQFPNYSSELNVNALELDDSALYLCASSTPVDRGVYGYTFGSGTRLTVV.